The rows below give T cell receptor beta chains drawn from one sample of a study of T-cell memory formation after mild COVID-19. Using its own MiXCR run on the 5' RACE reads, TCRdb lists one record per CDR3 protein. The repertoire consists of fewer than 90,000 distinct CDR3 sequences, with about 15% occurring once and the leading ten covering about a third. The sequencing input was PBMCs or a T cell subset sorted from them (not recorded which). The receptors were sampled from an adult woman who had mild COVID-19 (a few samples of this study predate the infection). Cell type and time point are not known. Each CDR3 is given with its conserved first and last residue.

v_gene: TRBV7-2; CDR3aa: CASSSDSGGTAQYF
v_gene: TRBV3-1; CDR3aa: CASSQPPLRGKTYNEQFF
v_gene: TRBV5-6; CDR3aa: CASSANPGAEQYF
v_gene: TRBV6-1; CDR3aa: CASSEAGDPSGLAYEQYF
v_gene: TRBV6-2/TRBV6-3; CDR3aa: CASSSSALYYNEQFF
v_gene: TRBV6-5; CDR3aa: CASSYSAGETYEQYF
v_gene: TRBV5-6; CDR3aa: CASSLATGEWETQYF
v_gene: TRBV29-1; CDR3aa: CSVASDRGPYYEQYF
v_gene: TRBV10-2; CDR3aa: CASREQGASETQYF
v_gene: TRBV24-1; CDR3aa: CATRPGDNQPQHF
v_gene: TRBV12-3/TRBV12-4; CDR3aa: CASSIPGQGGSDTQYF
v_gene: TRBV6-1; CDR3aa: CASKGSYEQYF
v_gene: TRBV12-3/TRBV12-4; CDR3aa: CASSSLPLAGAQETQYF
v_gene: TRBV6-5; CDR3aa: CAHHEGVGTEAFF
v_gene: TRBV6-5; CDR3aa: CASSFRQGWAGELFF
v_gene: TRBV6-2/TRBV6-3; CDR3aa: CASSRDRVGYTF
v_gene: TRBV7-8; CDR3aa: CASSPFDRDGYTF
v_gene: TRBV3-1; CDR3aa: CASSQGPGRGYGYTF
v_gene: TRBV5-4; CDR3aa: CASSSGPVGGSVGAFF
v_gene: TRBV20-1; CDR3aa: CSARDGLGSSYEQYF
v_gene: TRBV7-9; CDR3aa: CASSLIQGAYEQYF
v_gene: TRBV5-4; CDR3aa: CASSFMGLAGASSYEQYF
v_gene: TRBV29-1; CDR3aa: CSWGQGYNEQFF
v_gene: TRBV27; CDR3aa: CASSRGLGLDEQFF
v_gene: TRBV6-5; CDR3aa: CASSPLAGGRDEQFF
v_gene: TRBV7-8; CDR3aa: CASSFLKGTEAFF
v_gene: TRBV6-5; CDR3aa: CASRAGNTEAFF
v_gene: TRBV15; CDR3aa: CATGGWDLLYNEQFF
v_gene: TRBV7-3; CDR3aa: CASSLTSLAGRPNEQFF
v_gene: TRBV12-3/TRBV12-4; CDR3aa: CASSLGDFQETQYF
v_gene: TRBV9; CDR3aa: CASSVASRGAPCF
v_gene: TRBV5-1; CDR3aa: CASSLGGTPSYEQYF
v_gene: TRBV12-3/TRBV12-4; CDR3aa: CASSSPGAHTEAFF
v_gene: TRBV12-3/TRBV12-4; CDR3aa: CASSTRGTEQYF
v_gene: TRBV24-1; CDR3aa: CATSTGAGEVDTQYF